Sequencing of this T cell receptor (beta chain) was carried out in a study of T cell responses to AZD1222 COVID-19 vaccine. Study-level background: Pooling was applied to second doses at about 4 or about 12 weeks.

On this clone: Its cognate antigen is unknown.

The ends were cut back, 2 bases at V and 0 bases at J, with 15 bases in the middle. The CDR3 length is 16 residues. Germline loops: CDR1 SGDLS, CDR2 YYNGEE. General observations from the study: At baseline, just a handful of AZD1222 recipients tested seropositive.

Clones were read by immunoSEQ multiplex PCR, and TCRdb kept only the in-frame ones, dropping some. The data show some 130,000 clones, around 84% seen once. This TCR was recovered from an adult in good health. The sample was peripheral blood, taken on day 0 of AZD1222 vaccination. The chain combines TRBV9 with TRBJ2-7; no definite D call. CDR3 sequence reads: CASSVGLPSSSYEQYF. In DNA form, the CDR3 reads TGTGCCAGCAGCGTTGGGCTTCCATCAAGCTCCTACGAGCAGTACTTC.